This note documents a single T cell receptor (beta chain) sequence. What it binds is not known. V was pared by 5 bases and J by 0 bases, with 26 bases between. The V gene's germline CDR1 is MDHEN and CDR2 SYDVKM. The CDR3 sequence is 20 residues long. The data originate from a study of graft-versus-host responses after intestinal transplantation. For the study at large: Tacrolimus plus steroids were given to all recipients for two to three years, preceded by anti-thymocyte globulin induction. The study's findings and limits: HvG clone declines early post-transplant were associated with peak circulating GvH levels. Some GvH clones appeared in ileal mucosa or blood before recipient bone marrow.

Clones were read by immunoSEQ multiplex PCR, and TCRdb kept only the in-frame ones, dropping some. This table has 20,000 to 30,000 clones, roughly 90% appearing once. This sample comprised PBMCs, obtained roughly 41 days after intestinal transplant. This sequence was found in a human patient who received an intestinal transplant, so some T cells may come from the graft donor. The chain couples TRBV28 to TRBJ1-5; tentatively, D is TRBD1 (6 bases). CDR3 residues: CASSRPPIFGQIYSNQPQHF. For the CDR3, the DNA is TGTGCCAGCAGTCGCCCCCCAATATTCGGACAGATTTATAGCAATCAGCCCCAGCATTTT.